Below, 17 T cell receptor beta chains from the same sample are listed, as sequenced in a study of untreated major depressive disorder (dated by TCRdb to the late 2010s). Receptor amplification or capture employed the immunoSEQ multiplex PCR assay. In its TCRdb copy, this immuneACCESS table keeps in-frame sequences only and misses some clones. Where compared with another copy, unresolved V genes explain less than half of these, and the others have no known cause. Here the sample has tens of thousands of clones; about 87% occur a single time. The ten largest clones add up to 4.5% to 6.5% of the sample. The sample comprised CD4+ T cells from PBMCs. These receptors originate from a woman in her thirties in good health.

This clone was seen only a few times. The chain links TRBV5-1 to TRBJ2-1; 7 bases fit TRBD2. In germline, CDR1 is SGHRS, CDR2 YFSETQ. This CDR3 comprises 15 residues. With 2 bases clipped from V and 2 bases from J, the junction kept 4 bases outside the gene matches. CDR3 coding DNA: TGCGCCAGCAGCTTAAGGGCGGGGGCCTACAATGAGCAGTTCTTC. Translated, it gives CASSLRAGAYNEQFF.

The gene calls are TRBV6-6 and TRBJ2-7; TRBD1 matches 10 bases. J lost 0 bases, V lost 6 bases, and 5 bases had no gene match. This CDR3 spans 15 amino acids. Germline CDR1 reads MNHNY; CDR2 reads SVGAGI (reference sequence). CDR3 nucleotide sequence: TGTGCCAGCAGCCCGGGACAGGGGTACTCCTACGAGCAGTACTTC. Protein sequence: CASSPGQGYSYEQYF.

Here the CDR3 reads CASSVVGGGDTDTQYF. CDR3 in DNA: TGTGCCAGCAGCGTAGTCGGCGGGGGGGACACAGATACGCAGTATTTT. The rearrangement joins TRBV9 to TRBJ2-3; TRBD2 agrees at 9 bases. Germline V gene lookup returns CDR1 SGDLS and CDR2 YYNGEE. V trimming: 0 bases; J trimming: 2 bases; junction bases outside the gene matches: 4. The length of the CDR3 is 16 residues.

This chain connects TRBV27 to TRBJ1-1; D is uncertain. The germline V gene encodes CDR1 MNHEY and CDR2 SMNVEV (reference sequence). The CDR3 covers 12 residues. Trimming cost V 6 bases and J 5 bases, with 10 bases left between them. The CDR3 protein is CASSNGGTEAFF. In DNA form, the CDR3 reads TGTGCCAGCAGCAACGGAGGAACTGAAGCTTTCTTT.

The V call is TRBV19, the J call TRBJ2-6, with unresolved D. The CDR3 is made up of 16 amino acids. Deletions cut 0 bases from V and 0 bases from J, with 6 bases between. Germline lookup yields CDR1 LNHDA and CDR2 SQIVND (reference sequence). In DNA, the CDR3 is TGTGCCAGTAGTATAGACAGCCTCTCTGGGGCCAACGTCCTGACTTTC. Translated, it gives CASSIDSLSGANVLTF.

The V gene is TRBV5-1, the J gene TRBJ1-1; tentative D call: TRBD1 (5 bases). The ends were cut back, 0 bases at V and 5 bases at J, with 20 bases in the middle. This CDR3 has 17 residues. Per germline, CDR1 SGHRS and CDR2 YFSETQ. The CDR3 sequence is CASSLAGVQGMGTEAFF. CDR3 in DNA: TGCGCCAGCAGCTTGGCCGGCGTGCAGGGAATGGGGACTGAAGCTTTCTTT. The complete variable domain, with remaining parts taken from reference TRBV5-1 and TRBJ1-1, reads KAGVTQTPRYLIKTRGQQVTLSCSPISGHRSVSWYQQTPGQGLQFLFEYFSETQRNKGNFPGRFSGRQFSNSRSEMNVSTLELGDSALYLCASSLAGVQGMGTEAFFGQGTRLTVV.

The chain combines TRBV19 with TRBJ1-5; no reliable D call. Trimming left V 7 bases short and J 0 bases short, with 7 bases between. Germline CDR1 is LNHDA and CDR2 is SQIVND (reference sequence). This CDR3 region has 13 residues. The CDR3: CASNGDSNQPQHF. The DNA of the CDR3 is TGTGCCAGTAATGGCGATAGCAATCAGCCCCAGCATTTT.

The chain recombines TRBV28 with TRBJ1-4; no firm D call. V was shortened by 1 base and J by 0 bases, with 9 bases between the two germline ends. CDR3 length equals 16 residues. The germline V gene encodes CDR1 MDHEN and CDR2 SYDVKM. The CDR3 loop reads CASSLYSLATNEKLFF. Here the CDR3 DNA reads TGTGCCAGCAGTTTATACAGTCTTGCAACTAATGAAAAACTGTTTTTT.

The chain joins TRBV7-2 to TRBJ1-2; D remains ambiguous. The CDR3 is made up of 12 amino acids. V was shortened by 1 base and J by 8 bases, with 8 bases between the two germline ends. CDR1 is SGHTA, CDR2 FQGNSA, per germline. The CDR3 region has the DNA TGTGCCAGCAGCTTAGACACCGGCGGCTACACCTTC. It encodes CASSLDTGGYTF.

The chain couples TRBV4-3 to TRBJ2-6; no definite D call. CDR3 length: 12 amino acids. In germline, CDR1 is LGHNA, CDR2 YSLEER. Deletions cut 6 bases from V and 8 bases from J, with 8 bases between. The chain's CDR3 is CASSGPSNVLTF. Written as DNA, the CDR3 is TGCGCCAGCAGTGGACCCTCCAACGTCCTGACTTTC.

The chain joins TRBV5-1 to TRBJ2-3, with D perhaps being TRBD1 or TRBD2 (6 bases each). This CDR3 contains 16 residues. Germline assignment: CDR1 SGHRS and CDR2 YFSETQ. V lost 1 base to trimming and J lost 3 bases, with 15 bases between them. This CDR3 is CASSLTPGAATDTQYF. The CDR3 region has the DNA TGCGCCAGCAGCTTGACTCCGGGGGCAGCGACAGATACGCAGTATTTT.

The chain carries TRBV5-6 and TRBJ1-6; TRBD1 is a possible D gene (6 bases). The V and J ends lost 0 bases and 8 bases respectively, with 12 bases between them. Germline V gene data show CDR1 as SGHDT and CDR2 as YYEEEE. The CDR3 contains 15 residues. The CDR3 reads CASSLAGGGDSPLHF. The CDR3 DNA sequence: TGTGCCAGCAGCTTGGCCGGGGGCGGTGATTCACCCCTCCACTTT.

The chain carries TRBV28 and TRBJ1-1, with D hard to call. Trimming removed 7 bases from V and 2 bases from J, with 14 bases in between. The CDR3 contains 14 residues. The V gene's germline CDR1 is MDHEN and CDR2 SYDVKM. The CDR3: CASTPETTNTEAFF. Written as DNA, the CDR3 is TGTGCCAGCACTCCAGAGACCACTAACACTGAAGCTTTCTTT. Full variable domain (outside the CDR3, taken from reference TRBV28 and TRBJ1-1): DVKVTQSSRYLVKRTGEKVFLECVQDMDHENMFWYRQDPGLGLRLIYFSYDVKMKEKGDIPEGYSVSREKKERFSLILESASTNQTSMYLCASTPETTNTEAFFGQGTRLTVV.

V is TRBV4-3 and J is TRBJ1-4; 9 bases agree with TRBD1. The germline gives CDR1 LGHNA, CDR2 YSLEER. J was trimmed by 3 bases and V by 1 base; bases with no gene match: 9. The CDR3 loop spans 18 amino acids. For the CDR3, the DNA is TGCGCCAGCAGCCAAGCTTCTACAGGGGGCTGGTCTAATGAAAAACTGTTTTTT. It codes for CASSQASTGGWSNEKLFF.

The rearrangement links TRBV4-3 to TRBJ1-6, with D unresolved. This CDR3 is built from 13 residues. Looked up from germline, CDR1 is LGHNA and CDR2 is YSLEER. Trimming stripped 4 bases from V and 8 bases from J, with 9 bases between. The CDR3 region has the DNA TGCGCCAGCAGCCTGGACTGGGATTCACCCCTCCACTTT. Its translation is CASSLDWDSPLHF.

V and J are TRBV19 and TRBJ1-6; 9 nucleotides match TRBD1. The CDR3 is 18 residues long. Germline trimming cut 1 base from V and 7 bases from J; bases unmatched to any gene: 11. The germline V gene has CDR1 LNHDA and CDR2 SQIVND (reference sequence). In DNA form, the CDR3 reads TGTGCCAGTAGTATAGGGACACCTCACAGGGGGCGAAATTCACCCCTCCACTTT. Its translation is CASSIGTPHRGRNSPLHF.

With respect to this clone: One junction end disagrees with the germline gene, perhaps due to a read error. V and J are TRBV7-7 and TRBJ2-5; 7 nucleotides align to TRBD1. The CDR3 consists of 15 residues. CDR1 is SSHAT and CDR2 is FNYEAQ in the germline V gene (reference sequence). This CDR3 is CASSLGRGYQETQYF. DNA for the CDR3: TGTGCTAGCAGCTTGGGCAGGGGGTACCAAGAGACCCAGTACTTC.